The entry that follows covers one T cell receptor beta chain sequence. RNA totalling roughly 0.5 to 1 ug underwent reverse transcription with random hexamers. By means of immunoSEQ multiplex PCR, TCR beta CDR3 spanning 54 Vbeta and 13 Jbeta underwent amplification. TCRdb reanalysed the immunoSEQ multiplex PCR reads using MiXCR and keeps one entry per CDR3 protein. This table has roughly 120,000 distinct CDR3 sequences, 94% appearing once. The data were obtained in a study of CD8 T cells in Susac syndrome. The authors sequenced TCR beta from blood CD8+ and CD4+ T cells. Controls were drawn from healthy donors and were matched for age and sex. CD8+ and CD4+ T cells were negatively isolated; TEMRA cells were FACS-enriched. This CDR3 has 15 residues. The ends lost 4 bases at V and 0 bases at J; junction bases unmatched: 0. Germline V CDR1 and CDR2: SQVTM, ANQGSEA.

The TCR comes from a human donor in good health. The chain employs TRBV29-1 and TRBJ2-6, with 10 bases fitting TRBD1. Source material: CD4+ T cells from PBMCs. DNA for the CDR3: TGCAGCGTTGGGACAGGGGGCTCTGGGGCCAACGTCCTGACTTTC. It is translated as CSVGTGGSGANVLTF.